Sequencing of this T cell receptor beta chain was carried out in a study of OX40 agonist ivuxolimab in advanced cancers. Across the whole study: Patients received ivuxolimab, an agonistic anti-OX40 (CD134) antibody. Each patient was given ivuxolimab into a vein every 2 weeks, at 0.01 to 10 mg/kg. General observations from the study: Clonal expansion was seen in CD4+ and CD8+ blood T cells by week 6 at 0.1 to 3.0 mg/kg.

The CDR3 sequence is 17 residues long. V dropped 5 bases and J dropped 7; count of bases not matched to a gene: 15. The germline V gene encodes CDR1 SGHVS and CDR2 FQNEAQ. Method: immunoSEQ multiplex PCR; TCRdb's copy keeps in-frame clones and lacks some. The sample includes tens of thousands of clones, around 90% seen only once; the top ten take roughly 6.9%. About this clone itself: Its matching antigen is unknown.

The TCR comes from an adult with an advanced solid tumor such as melanoma, head and neck, liver or kidney cancer. Sequencing was performed on CD4+ or CD8+ T cells sorted from blood, taken in a trial of the OX40 agonist ivuxolimab. The genes are TRBV7-8 and TRBJ2-7, with 12 bases that match TRBD2. The CDR3 protein is CASSTTPGTSGYEEQYF. In DNA, the CDR3 is TGTGCCAGCAGCACTACTCCCGGGACTAGCGGGTACGAGGAGCAGTACTTC.